The 32 T cell receptor beta chains in this list originate from one sample, sequenced in a study of T-cell memory formation after mild COVID-19. One entry per CDR3 protein, called by TCRdb with MiXCR from the 5' RACE reads. The sample records around 30,000 distinct CDR3 sequences, 12% being singletons. The sequencing sample was made of PBMCs or a T cell subset sorted from them (not recorded which). The receptors here all came from an adult woman who had mild COVID-19 (a few samples of this study predate the infection). Cell type and time point are not known.

This clonotype was picked up many times. The chain has TRBV5-4 and TRBJ2-1; 7 nucleotides line up with TRBD1. The CDR3 extends over 15 amino acids. V was clipped by 1 base and J by 8 bases; unmatched bases: 9. In germline, CDR1 is SGHNT, CDR2 YYREEE (reference sequence). The CDR3 sequence: CASSLTQGVAHEQFF. CDR3 sequence (DNA): TGTGCCAGCAGCTTGACTCAGGGGGTGGCACATGAGCAGTTCTTC.

The chain recombines TRBV7-3 with TRBJ2-3; D is ambiguous. The germline V gene encodes CDR1 SGHTA and CDR2 FQGTGA. With 5 bases removed from V and 2 bases from J, the gap between germline ends came to 11 bases. CDR3 length equals 14 residues. Here the CDR3 reads CASSPGPATDTQYF. CDR3 coding DNA: TGTGCCAGCAGCCCGGGTCCTGCCACAGATACGCAGTATTTT.

This clonotype was picked up many times. The chain uses TRBV4-1 and TRBJ1-2; 7 positions agree with TRBD1. CDR3 length: 15 amino acids. Germline V gene lookup returns CDR1 MGHRA and CDR2 YSYEKL. The J segment lost 1 base and the V segment lost 1 base, leaving 3 bases of the junction unmatched. CDR3 nucleotides: TGCGCCAGCAGCCAAGCCACAGGGGATAACTATGGCTACACCTTC. Translating gives CASSQATGDNYGYTF.

This clonotype was recorded at least ten times. CDR3 coding DNA: TGTGCCAGCAGTGATAGTACCTCTCGGGCTTTCTTT. It encodes CASSDSTSRAFF. J is TRBJ1-1 and V is TRBV25-1; D is unresolved. Per the germline V gene, CDR1 is MGHDK and CDR2 is SYGVNS. Trimming cost V 3 bases and J 11 bases, with 13 bases left between them. CDR3 length: 12 residues.

The chain has TRBV12-3 or TRBV12-4 and TRBJ2-5, with 14 bases lining up with TRBD2. Trimming took 5 bases from V and 11 from J; bases not matched to a gene: 4. The CDR3 consists of 13 residues. CDR3: CASSPGLAGVQYF. The CDR3 nucleotides read TGTGCCAGCAGTCCGGGACTAGCGGGGGTACAGTACTTC.

There are many counts of this clonotype. V and J are TRBV5-5 and TRBJ1-5; D perhaps matches TRBD1 (5 bases). CDR3 size: 15 residues. V dropped 0 bases and J dropped 7 bases, with 14 bases sitting between them. Per the germline V gene, CDR1 is SGHKS and CDR2 is YYEKEE (reference sequence). CDR3 residues: CASSLEGSTHQPQHF. The CDR3 DNA sequence: TGTGCCAGCAGCTTGGAGGGGAGCACCCACCAGCCCCAGCATTTT. Supplemented by reference TRBV5-5 and TRBJ1-5, the full variable domain reads DAGVTQSPTHLIKTRGQQVTLRCSPISGHKSVSWYQQVLGQGPQFIFQYYEKEERGRGNFPDRFSARQFPNYSSELNVNALLLGDSALYLCASSLEGSTHQPQHFGDGTRLSIL.

In this sample, this clonotype turned up many times. The V and J genes are TRBV20-1 and TRBJ1-1, with D possibly TRBD1 on 6 matching bases. The CDR3 loop spans 12 amino acids. Trimming stripped 3 bases from V and 5 bases from J, with 10 bases between. CDR1 and CDR2 from the germline V gene are DFQATT and SNEGSKA (reference sequence). The CDR3 loop is CSASQGKTEAFF. In DNA form, the CDR3 reads TGCAGTGCTAGCCAGGGGAAGACTGAAGCTTTCTTT.

This chain uses TRBV7-2 with TRBJ1-5, with unresolved D. The germline V and J ends were trimmed by 5 bases and 2 bases, with 7 bases remaining between them. CDR3 length: 13 amino acids. Germline V gives CDR1 SGHTA, CDR2 FQGNSA. CDR3 in amino acids: CASSDIRNQPQHF. CDR3 sequence (DNA): TGTGCCAGCAGCGATATCCGCAATCAGCCCCAGCATTTT. Based on the CDR3 plus reference TRBV7-2 and TRBJ1-5, the full variable domain is GAGVSQSPSNKVTEKGKDVELRCDPISGHTALYWYRQSLGQGLEFLIYFQGNSAPDKSGLPSDRFSAERTGGSVSTLTIQRTQQEDSAVYLCASSDIRNQPQHFGDGTRLSIL.

This clonotype was detected many times. This sequence joins TRBV7-9 and TRBJ1-3; 8 bases are a match to TRBD1. Germline trimming cut 5 bases from V and 0 bases from J; bases unmatched to any gene: 15. The CDR3 consists of 19 residues. Germline V gives CDR1 SEHNR, CDR2 FQNEAQ (reference sequence). CDR3 amino acids: CASSPTSRTGRNSGNTIYF. The CDR3 bases are TGTGCCAGCAGCCCAACCTCCCGGACAGGGCGGAACTCTGGAAACACCATATATTTT.

Judged by abundance, this clonotype is medium-sized. V is TRBV5-6 and J is TRBJ2-5, with TRBD1 identical over 8 bases. Per the germline V gene, CDR1 is SGHDT and CDR2 is YYEEEE. The CDR3 has 13 residues. The junction had 4 bases not matched to a gene; V was cut back by 4 bases and J by 5 bases. CDR3 in DNA: TGTGCCAGCAGCGCACAGGGGGTCGAGACCCAGTACTTC. Its protein product is CASSAQGVETQYF.

There are many counts of this clonotype. This chain uses TRBV6-2 or TRBV6-3 with TRBJ2-1; tentative D call: TRBD1 (5 bases). Looked up from germline, CDR1 is MNHEY and CDR2 is SVGEGT. This CDR3 comprises 18 residues. Deletions cut 2 bases from V and 3 bases from J, with 20 bases between. For the CDR3, the DNA is TGTGCCAGCAGTTACGGTACTCGTGGGGCTTACTTCTACAATGAGCAGTTCTTC. Amino acids: CASSYGTRGAYFYNEQFF.

This clonotype occurred a few times. The genes are TRBV5-5 and TRBJ2-6; D is possibly TRBD2 (6 bases). The CDR3 sequence is 16 residues long. Germline CDR1 is SGHKS and CDR2 is YYEKEE (reference sequence). Trimming took 3 bases from V and 1 from J, leaving 11 bases between them. The chain's CDR3 is CASSSFAGSGANVLTF. The CDR3 coding sequence is TGTGCCAGCAGCTCCTTCGCGGGGTCTGGGGCCAACGTCCTGACTTTC.

This clonotype came up many times. The chain has TRBV4-1 and TRBJ1-4; D is unclear. Germline V gene data show CDR1 as MGHRA and CDR2 as YSYEKL. The CDR3 has 16 residues. Trimming pared 0 bases from V and 9 bases from J, leaving 17 bases between. CDR3: CASSQEASPFQQKLFF. CDR3 nucleotide sequence: TGCGCCAGCAGCCAAGAGGCAAGTCCCTTCCAGCAAAAACTGTTTTTT.

This clonotype was observed many times. J is TRBJ2-3 and V is TRBV5-4; 10 bases line up with TRBD1. The germline CDR1 and CDR2 sequences are SGHNT and YYREEE (reference sequence). The CDR3 loop spans 16 amino acids. V lost 3 bases and J lost 5; bases outside the gene matches: 9. The CDR3 bases are TGTGCCAGCAGCTCCTGGACAGGGGGAGCGAGAGATACGCAGTATTTT. Translation: CASSSWTGGARDTQYF.

This clonotype was found many times. The chain uses TRBV29-1 and TRBJ2-3, with TRBD1 matching over 8 bases. The junction had 7 bases not matched to a gene; V was cut back by 4 bases and J by 4 bases. CDR1 and CDR2 from the germline V gene are SQVTM and ANQGSEA. This CDR3 comprises 14 residues. CDR3 in amino acids: CSVAGRGRSDTQYF. CDR3 nucleotide sequence: TGCAGCGTTGCGGGCAGGGGGCGGTCAGATACGCAGTATTTT.

This clonotype was seen at least ten times. J is TRBJ1-2 and V is TRBV6-1; a possible D gene is TRBD1 (6 bases). Trimming stripped 0 bases from V and 8 bases from J, with 10 bases between. The germline gives CDR1 MNHNS, CDR2 SASEGT. The CDR3 has 13 amino acids. The CDR3 region is CASSEAGTFGYTF. CDR3 DNA sequence: TGTGCCAGCAGTGAAGCGGGGACATTCGGCTACACCTTC.

This clonotype was counted at least ten times. The CDR3 DNA sequence: TGTGCCACCAGTGACTCCGGGTCCTCCTACAATGAGCAGTTCTTC. Amino acids: CATSDSGSSYNEQFF. The chain joins TRBV24-1 to TRBJ2-1; no clear D. There are 15 residues in the CDR3. Trimming cost V 4 bases and J 0 bases, with 9 bases left between them. CDR1 is KGHDR and CDR2 is SFDVKD in the germline V gene.

In the case of this clonotype: This may arise from a read error, as a much more abundant clone is one base away. The chain is built from TRBV18 and TRBJ1-5, with TRBD1 identical over 7 bases. The length of the CDR3 is 12 residues. Per the germline V gene, CDR1 is KGHSH and CDR2 is LQKENI. CDR3 DNA sequence: TGTGCCAGCTCGGACAGGAATCAGCCCCAGAATTTT. It translates to CASSDRNQPQNF.

This clonotype was seen many times. CDR3 loop: CASSFPTSGSEEQFF. Here the CDR3 DNA reads TGTGCCAGCAGCTTCCCGACTAGCGGGAGTGAGGAGCAGTTCTTC. This chain connects TRBV7-9 to TRBJ2-1; TRBD2 matches 12 bases. With 3 bases clipped from V and 10 bases from J, the junction kept 7 bases outside the gene matches. The CDR3 loop spans 15 amino acids. Germline-derived CDR1 and CDR2 are SEHNR and FQNEAQ (reference sequence).

By sample share, this clonotype is medium-sized. At one of its ends the junction is not consistent with the germline gene, which may arise from a read error. J is TRBJ2-1 and V is TRBV11-3; TRBD2 aligns across 12 bases. The CDR3 spans 17 residues. Germline CDR1 SGHNT, CDR2 YENEEA. This CDR3 is CASSLDRLAGVNNEQFF. In DNA, the CDR3 is TGTGCCAGCAGCCTAGATCGACTAGCGGGAGTAAACAATGAGCAGTTCTTC.

The chain couples TRBV27 to TRBJ2-2; D is unclear. Per the germline V gene, CDR1 is MNHEY and CDR2 is SMNVEV (reference sequence). The germline V and J ends were trimmed by 0 bases and 4 bases, with 12 bases remaining between them. The CDR3 contains 16 residues. The DNA for the CDR3 is TGTGCCAGCAGTTTATCGCGGCAGTATCCCACCGGGGAGCTGTTTTTT. It encodes CASSLSRQYPTGELFF.

The CDR3 here is CASSYLRVNEQYF. CDR3 sequence (DNA): TGTGCCAGCAGTTACTTAAGGGTAAACGAGCAGTACTTC. J is TRBJ2-7 and V is TRBV6-6; no reliable D call. Per the germline V gene, CDR1 is MNHNY and CDR2 is SVGAGI (reference sequence). With 1 base removed from V and 5 bases from J, the gap between germline ends came to 9 bases. The CDR3 has 13 amino acids.

This clonotype was seen a single time. This could be a read error, since a much larger clone is one nucleotide away. The chain is built from TRBV20-1 and TRBJ2-7; 7 nucleotides align to TRBD1. Trimming cost V 5 bases and J 3 bases; bases outside gene matches: 10. Germline V gene lookup returns CDR1 DFQATT and CDR2 SNEGSKA (reference sequence). The CDR3 runs to 14 residues. The CDR3 bases are TGCAGTGCTTTCATCCGGGACAGAGGCTACGAGCAGTACTTC. It specifies CSAFIRDRGYEQYF.

This rearrangement joins TRBV5-1 to TRBJ2-1; 9 nucleotides line up with TRBD1. The V and J ends lost 0 bases and 3 bases, in that order; junction bases with no gene match: 7. This CDR3 is built from 17 residues. CDR1 is SGHRS and CDR2 is YFSETQ in the germline V gene. CDR3 nucleotide sequence: TGCGCCAGCAGCTTGGAACCGGGACAGGGAGGCTACAATGAGCAGTTCTTC. This gives the protein CASSLEPGQGGYNEQFF. Based on the CDR3 plus reference TRBV5-1 and TRBJ2-1, the full variable domain is KAGVTQTPRYLIKTRGQQVTLSCSPISGHRSVSWYQQTPGQGLQFLFEYFSETQRNKGNFPGRFSGRQFSNSRSEMNVSTLELGDSALYLCASSLEPGQGGYNEQFFGPGTRLTVL.

This clonotype occurred many times. The rearrangement joins TRBV5-1 to TRBJ1-5, with D unresolved. This CDR3 has 15 amino acids. The ends were cut back, 2 bases at V and 1 base at J, with 10 bases in the middle. Per the germline V gene, CDR1 is SGHRS and CDR2 is YFSETQ. The CDR3 nucleotides are TGCGCCAGCAGCTTAGCCGGGAGCAGCAATCAGCCCCAGCATTTT. Translating it yields CASSLAGSSNQPQHF.

The gene calls are TRBV29-1 and TRBJ2-1; 14 bases align to TRBD2. Germline trimming cut 7 bases from V and 9 bases from J; bases unmatched to any gene: 2. The germline V gene has CDR1 SQVTM and CDR2 ANQGSEA. The CDR3 length is 12 residues. The CDR3 spells CSGGLAGGEQFF. The CDR3 DNA is TGCAGCGGCGGACTAGCGGGAGGTGAGCAGTTCTTC.

This clonotype has at least ten counts. The CDR3 nucleotides read TGCAGTGTTGGGACAGGGAACCGAAATGAGCAGTTCTTC. Protein sequence: CSVGTGNRNEQFF. The chain carries TRBV20-1 and TRBJ2-1, with 9 bases aligning to TRBD1. From germline, CDR1 is DFQATT and CDR2 SNEGSKA (reference sequence). The CDR3 spans 13 residues. V was pared by 7 bases and J by 7 bases, with 8 bases of the junction left unmatched.

This clonotype was found once. The V and J genes are TRBV6-1 and TRBJ2-1; a possible D gene is TRBD2 (5 bases). Trimming took 4 bases from V and 8 from J, leaving 12 bases between them. The CDR3 consists of 13 residues. Germline CDR1 reads MNHNS; CDR2 reads SASEGT. The CDR3 bases are TGTGCCAGCAGTGGACGGTTTAGCGATGAGCAGTTCTTC. Encoded protein: CASSGRFSDEQFF.

At least ten counts were recorded for this clonotype. The V gene is TRBV30, the J gene TRBJ2-7, with D tentatively TRBD2 (6 bases). V was clipped by 3 bases and J by 6 bases, with 15 bases between them. Germline CDR1 GTSNPN, CDR2 SVGIG (reference sequence). The CDR3 extends over 13 amino acids. The CDR3 bases are TGTGCCTGGAGGGCGGGGAACATTGGCGAGCAGTACTTC. It codes for CAWRAGNIGEQYF.

This clonotype was counted ten times or more. This chain links TRBV20-1 with TRBJ2-5; D is undetermined. Germline assignment: CDR1 DFQATT and CDR2 SNEGSKA (reference sequence). The CDR3 length is 13 residues. V gave up 5 bases and J gave up 0 bases, with 10 bases separating them. The CDR3 nucleotides are TGCAGTGCTGACATTGCGTACCAAGAGACCCAGTACTTC. Its translation: CSADIAYQETQYF.

The chain is built from TRBV5-6 and TRBJ2-1; 16 nucleotides agree with TRBD2. Losses at the gene ends were 3 bases for V and 9 bases for J; bases not matched to a gene: 3. CDR3 length equals 15 residues. From germline, CDR1 is SGHDT and CDR2 YYEEEE. The CDR3 protein is CASSYGTSGGAEQFF. CDR3 bases: TGTGCCAGCAGCTACGGGACTAGCGGGGGGGCTGAGCAGTTCTTC.

In this sample, this clonotype is medium-sized (0.01 to 0.1%). The chain joins TRBV6-2 or TRBV6-3 to TRBJ2-2, with 8 bases identical to TRBD2. Trimming cost V 7 bases and J 4 bases; bases outside gene matches: 14. Germline CDR1 is MNHEY and CDR2 is SVGEGT. This CDR3 has 17 amino acids. DNA for the CDR3: TGTGCCAGCATTTTAACCCCGGGACTAGGGGCCACCGGGGAGCTGTTTTTT. Its protein is CASILTPGLGATGELFF.